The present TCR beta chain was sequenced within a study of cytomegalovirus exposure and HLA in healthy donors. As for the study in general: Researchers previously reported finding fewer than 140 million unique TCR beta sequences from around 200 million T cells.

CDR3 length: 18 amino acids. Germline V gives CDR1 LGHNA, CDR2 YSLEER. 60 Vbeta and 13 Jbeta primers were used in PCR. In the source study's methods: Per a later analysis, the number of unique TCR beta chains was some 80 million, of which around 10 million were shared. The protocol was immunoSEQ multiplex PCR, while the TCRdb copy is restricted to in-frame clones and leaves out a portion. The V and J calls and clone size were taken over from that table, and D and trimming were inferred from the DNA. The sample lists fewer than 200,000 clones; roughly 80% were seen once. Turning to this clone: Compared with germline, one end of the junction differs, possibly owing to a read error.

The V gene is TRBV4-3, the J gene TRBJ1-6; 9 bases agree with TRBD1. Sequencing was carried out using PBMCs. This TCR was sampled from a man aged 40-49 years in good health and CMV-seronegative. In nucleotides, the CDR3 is TGCGCCAGCAGCCAAGATCGGACAGGGGACTCCTGTAATTCACCCCTCCACTTT. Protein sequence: CASSQDRTGDSCNSPLHF.